The clone carrying this T cell receptor (beta chain) has only a few counts. Assay used: immunoSEQ multiplex PCR; TCRdb lists only in-frame clones, some missing. This sample carries about 54,000 clones, around four fifths of them seen once, and the ten largest clones take approximately 1.2%. The sample is drawn from a study of OX40 agonist ivuxolimab in advanced cancers. As for the study in general: Patients received ivuxolimab, an agonistic anti-OX40 (CD134) antibody. Intravenous ivuxolimab was administered to patients every 2 weeks at 0.01 to 10 mg/kg.

Germline loops: CDR1 LNHDA, CDR2 SQIVND (reference sequence). V lost 1 base, J lost 8 bases, and 5 bases lay in between. The CDR3 is made up of 11 amino acids. The specimen was CD4+ or CD8+ T cells sorted from blood, collected in a trial of the OX40 agonist ivuxolimab. The source is an adult with an advanced solid tumor such as melanoma, head and neck, liver or kidney cancer. This chain joins TRBV19 and TRBJ1-2; no firm D call. The CDR3 DNA reads as TGTGCCAGTAGTATAGGGCGAGGCTACACCTTC. Translated: CASSIGRGYTF.